The clone carrying this TCR beta chain was observed a handful of times. Its antigen is currently unknown. Any patient presenting with uncontrolled infection, other autoimmune disease, pregnancy or lactation was left out. The CDR3 regions of TCR beta were amplified from RNA transcripts. TCR CDR3 underwent first-round RT-PCR with the HTBI primer set. TCRdb redid the calling of the multiplex PCR reads with MiXCR, one entry per CDR3 protein. The table shows about 130,000 distinct CDR3 sequences, with around 21% occurring only once. The entry originates in a study of T cells in Graves' hyperthyroidism and ophthalmopathy. Study in general: Sampling of peripheral blood happened at initial diagnosis, prior to any treatment. Study-level results: Blood also held most thyroid clonotypes expanded beyond 0.001.

V was shortened by 1 base and J by 8 bases, with 12 bases between the two germline ends. The CDR3 totals 15 residues. Germline loops: CDR1 MGHRA, CDR2 YSYEKL. The sequencing sample was made of blood. The receptor was derived from a woman between 50 and 59 years old with Graves' hyperthyroidism that later progressed to Graves' ophthalmopathy. This chain links TRBV4-1 with TRBJ1-6; no firm D call. CDR3 protein: CASSQAANGDSPLHF. The CDR3 DNA is TGCGCCAGCAGCCAAGCGGCAAACGGGGATTCACCCCTCCACTTT.